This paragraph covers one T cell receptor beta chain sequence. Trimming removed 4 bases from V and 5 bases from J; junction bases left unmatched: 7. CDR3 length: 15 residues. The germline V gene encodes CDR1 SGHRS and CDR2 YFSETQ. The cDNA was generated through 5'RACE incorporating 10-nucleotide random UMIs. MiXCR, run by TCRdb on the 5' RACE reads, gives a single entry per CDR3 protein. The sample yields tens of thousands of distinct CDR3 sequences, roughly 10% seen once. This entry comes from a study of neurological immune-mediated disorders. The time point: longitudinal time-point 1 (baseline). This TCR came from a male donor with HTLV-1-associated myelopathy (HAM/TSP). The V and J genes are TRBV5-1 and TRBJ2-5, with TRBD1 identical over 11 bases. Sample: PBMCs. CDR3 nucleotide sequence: TGCGCCAGCAGCGTAGGACAGGGGGCGGTCGAGACCCAGTACTTC. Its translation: CASSVGQGAVETQYF.